This paragraph reports one TCR beta chain. Its antigen is unknown. Time point noted: week 35, safety follow-up. Every vaccine dose comprised 300 ug of mutant IDH1 20-mer peptide plus topical imiquimod. This sample was included in a study of a mutant IDH1 vaccine in newly diagnosed glioma. V shed 8 bases and J 6 bases; nucleotides not matched to a gene: 9. The CDR3 length is 14 residues. The germline gives CDR1 MNHNS, CDR2 SASEGT. The assay was immunoSEQ multiplex PCR, and TCRdb's table has in-frame clones only and misses some. Among just under 70,000 clones listed, about four fifths were seen once. The chain is built from TRBV6-1 and TRBJ2-5; 10 nucleotides line up with TRBD1. The sequence came from a man younger than 30 with glioma. The sample in question was PBMCs, obtained from a glioma patient whose treatment included an IDH1 peptide vaccine. The CDR3 is CASLTPGQGKTQYF. The CDR3 DNA reads TGTGCCAGCCTTACTCCGGGACAGGGGAAGACCCAGTACTTC.